Listed here are 10 T cell receptor beta chains from one sample, sequenced in a study of early stage breast cancer tumors (dated by TCRdb to about 2017). Library preparation used the immunoSEQ multiplex PCR assay. The immuneACCESS repertoire file appears here via TCRdb, limited to in-frame rearrangements. These files lack a portion of the clones; in checked studies, under half of the deficit traces to unresolved V genes, and the cause of the others is not known. This sample holds around 78,000 clones; roughly three quarters were observed only once. Together, the top ten hold roughly 3.5% of the sample. Sequenced input: blood. All receptors derive from a person in their sixties or seventies with breast cancer.

V usage is TRBV11-3 and J usage is TRBJ1-1, with D perhaps matching TRBD1 (5 bases). This CDR3 is built from 13 residues. In germline, CDR1 is SGHNT, CDR2 YENEEA. V was clipped by 1 base and J by 6 bases, with 9 bases between them. CDR3 coding DNA: TGTGCCAGCAGCTTAGGCCCAGGGTCTGAAGCTTTCTTT. Translating gives CASSLGPGSEAFF.

The CDR3 coding sequence is TGTGCCAGCAGTTATTCGGGGGGACTGAGTACCGGGGAGCTGTTTTTT. Translating gives CASSYSGGLSTGELFF. The V and J genes are TRBV6-5 and TRBJ2-2, with 7 bases identical to TRBD2. From germline, CDR1 is MNHEY and CDR2 SVGAGI. The CDR3 runs 16 residues. J lost 5 bases, V lost 3 bases, and 9 bases had no gene match.

The chain combines TRBV18 with TRBJ1-1; 8 bases are a match to TRBD1. V lost 6 bases to trimming and J lost 5 bases; unmatched junction nucleotides: 5. Germline CDR1 and CDR2: KGHSH and LQKENI. This CDR3 comprises 13 residues. The CDR3 protein is CASSWDRTTEAFF. CDR3 nucleotide sequence: TGTGCCAGCTCCTGGGACAGGACGACTGAAGCTTTCTTT.

V usage is TRBV7-8 and J usage is TRBJ1-1, with D maybe TRBD1 (5 bases). The CDR3 runs 15 residues. Trimming removed 2 bases at V and 3 bases at J, with 13 bases between. CDR1 and CDR2 from the germline V gene are SGHVS and FQNEAQ. The CDR3 protein is CASSLRGMGDTEAFF. CDR3 DNA sequence: TGTGCCAGCAGCTTAAGGGGTATGGGGGACACTGAAGCTTTCTTT.

The chain links TRBV29-1 to TRBJ2-3; D unresolved. CDR3 length: 12 residues. Germline V gives CDR1 SQVTM, CDR2 ANQGSEA. The V end lost 3 bases, the J end lost 2 bases, and 6 bases lay between the germline ends. The CDR3 protein is CSVDRTTDTQYF. The DNA for the CDR3 is TGCAGCGTTGACAGGACCACAGATACGCAGTATTTT.

This clone has a handful of counts. This rearrangement joins TRBV28 to TRBJ2-3, with TRBD2 matching 9 bases. The CDR3 covers 16 residues. V dropped 5 bases and J dropped 7; count of bases not matched to a gene: 13. Germline assignment: CDR1 MDHEN and CDR2 SYDVKM. CDR3 residues: CASSRRLAETSNTQYF. The CDR3 DNA reads as TGTGCCAGCAGTCGCAGACTAGCGGAGACGTCGAATACGCAGTATTTT.

J is TRBJ2-5 and V is TRBV11-3; D is unresolved. The CDR3 contains 17 residues. Germline CDR1 is SGHNT and CDR2 is YENEEA. Trimming stripped 1 base from V and 0 bases from J, with 15 bases between. CDR3 amino acids: CASSLGRLRPYQETQYF. The CDR3 DNA sequence: TGTGCCAGCAGCTTAGGTAGACTCAGACCGTACCAAGAGACCCAGTACTTC. The complete variable domain, with remaining parts taken from reference TRBV11-3 and TRBJ2-5, reads EAGVVQSPRYKIIEKKQPVAFWCNPISGHNTLYWYLQNLGQGPELLIRYENEEAVDDSQLPKDRFSAERLKGVDSTLKIQPAELGDSAVYLCASSLGRLRPYQETQYFGPGTRLLVL.

This sequence joins TRBV28 and TRBJ1-4, with D possibly being TRBD1 (5 bases). CDR1 is MDHEN and CDR2 is SYDVKM in the germline V gene. V was trimmed by 8 bases and J by 3 bases, leaving 13 bases between them. The CDR3 totals 14 residues. This CDR3 is CASAPGVANEKLFF. The CDR3 bases are TGTGCCAGCGCCCCGGGGGTGGCTAATGAAAAACTGTTTTTT.

This clone was picked up a small number of times. V gene TRBV30 combines with J gene TRBJ1-4; maybe TRBD1 (5 bases). This CDR3 is 15 amino acids long. Germline V CDR1 and CDR2: GTSNPN, SVGIG (reference sequence). V lost 2 bases and J 2 bases, leaving 12 bases between the germline ends. CDR3 nucleotide sequence: TGTGCCTGGAGTCGGGCGGGACGGACTAATGAAAAACTGTTTTTT. It codes for CAWSRAGRTNEKLFF.

The rearrangement uses TRBV7-2 and TRBJ1-5; no clear D. Germline V CDR1 and CDR2: SGHTA, FQGNSA. This CDR3 contains 13 residues. The ends were cut back, 3 bases at V and 3 bases at J, with 6 bases in the middle. CDR3 DNA: TGTGCCAGCAGCTTCGCCTACAATCAGCCCCAGCATTTT. Translated, it gives CASSFAYNQPQHF.